This T cell receptor beta chain is from a study of T cell responses to AZD1222 COVID-19 vaccine. Trimming took off 3 bases at V and 0 bases at J, with 5 bases between the two ends. The CDR3 runs 13 residues. Per germline, CDR1 MNHEY and CDR2 SMNVEV (reference sequence). TCRdb's copy holds only in-frame clones and misses some; the assay was immunoSEQ multiplex PCR. The table shows some 120,000 clones, with around 87% occurring only once. In regard to this clone: Its target is not known.

Whole-study results and caveats: Unmutated variant regions reportedly attract nearly half of all spike-specific TCRs. Once two AZD1222 doses were given, Spike-specific TCR breadth and depth went up.

This chain links TRBV27 with TRBJ2-5; D remains unclear. This clonotype was obtained from an adult in good health. This specimen was peripheral blood, taken on day 0 of AZD1222 vaccination. The CDR3 protein is CASSFRNQETQYF. CDR3 nucleotide sequence: TGTGCCAGCAGTTTCAGGAACCAAGAGACCCAGTACTTC.